This TCR beta chain was identified in a study of response to subunit inactivated influenza vaccine. Findings and limits, study-wide: Each seasonal influenza vaccination, the authors suggested, recruits few new T cells.

Germline trimming cut 5 bases from V and 5 bases from J; bases unmatched to any gene: 6. The CDR3 spans 14 residues. Germline CDR1 and CDR2: SQVTM and ANQGSEA. Of note for this clonotype: The antigen is unknown.

TCRdb reanalysed the RT-PCR reads using MiXCR and keeps one entry per CDR3 protein. The sample has under 200,000 distinct CDR3 sequences; over 8.5% are singletons. This sample comprised CD8+ T cells sorted from PBMCs, obtained around 2 years after vaccination. The chain uses TRBV29-1 and TRBJ2-7, with 13 nucleotides matching TRBD2. The source of this sequence is a man between 50 and 75 years old who received an inactivated influenza vaccine. In DNA form, the CDR3 reads TGCAGCGTTAGCGGACTAGCGGGAGTCCACGAGCAGTACTTC. Translating it yields CSVSGLAGVHEQYF.